These T cell receptor beta chains were read from a single sample in a study of Tregs in tolerant kidney transplant recipients. Sequencing was performed with immunoSEQ multiplex PCR; in TCRdb, only in-frame clones are kept and a portion is missing. The sample holds more than 60,000 clones, more than 95% seen once. Source: CD4+ T cells from blood, taken before the transplant. These receptors were obtained from a human donor who received a combined kidney and bone marrow transplant. The CDR3 runs from the conserved cysteine through the conserved F or W. A D gene is named only where the DNA matches it firmly. Size is omitted from some rows. Given values are once, few, many or a class for expanded clones.

V gene	clone size	J gene	D gene	CDR3 DNA	CDR3 protein
TRBV28	NA	TRBJ2-7	TRBD2	TGTGCCAGCAGACGGGGGGTCCCCTACGAGCAGTACTTC	CASRRGVPYEQYF
TRBV7-6	NA	TRBJ2-7	TRBD2	TGTGCCAGCAGCCGCACCGGGACTAGCGGGTCCTACGAGCAGTACTTC	CASSRTGTSGSYEQYF
TRBV10-3	NA	TRBJ2-5	TRBD2	TGTGCCATCAGTGAGTCTGGGGGGGAAGAGACCCAGTACTTC	CAISESGGEETQYF
TRBV11-3	NA	TRBJ1-1	TRBD1	TGTGCCAGCAGCCTCCGGGACAGAGAGAACACTGAAGCTTTCTTT	CASSLRDRENTEAFF
TRBV6-4	NA	TRBJ2-1	NA	TGTGCCAGCTCCCGGGACAACTCCTACAATGAGCAGTTCTTC	CASSRDNSYNEQFF
TRBV14	NA	TRBJ2-3	NA	TGTGCCAGCAGCCAATACCTTACTAGAGACACAGATACGCAGTATTTT	CASSQYLTRDTDTQYF
TRBV21-1	NA	TRBJ1-6	NA	TGTGCCAGCAGCAAAAAGGAGGTTTCACCCCTCCACTTT	CASSKKEVSPLHF
TRBV28	NA	TRBJ1-4	NA	TGTGCCAGCAGTTTACTGGGGAGTTCAACTAATGAAAAACTGTTTTTT	CASSLLGSSTNEKLFF
TRBV30	once	TRBJ2-5	NA	TGTGCCTGGAGTGGCCTGGGACTCCAAGAGACCCAGTACTTC	CAWSGLGLQETQYF
TRBV6-5	NA	TRBJ2-1	NA	TGTGCCAGCAGTTACAACCCTCCGGACAATGAGCAGTTCTTC	CASSYNPPDNEQFF
TRBV6-6	NA	TRBJ2-2	TRBD1	TGTGCCAGCAAGACAGGGGGCAACACCGGGGAGCTGTTTTTT	CASKTGGNTGELFF
TRBV13	NA	TRBJ2-5	TRBD2	TGTGCCAGCAGCCGACTAGCGCAACAAGAGACCCAGTACTTC	CASSRLAQQETQYF
TRBV28	NA	TRBJ1-1	TRBD1	TGTGCCAGCAGTCTCAGGGGGGCGAGAACTGAAGCTTTCTTT	CASSLRGARTEAFF
TRBV19	NA	TRBJ2-2	NA	TGTGCCAGTAGTTTTAGTCCCGGGGAGCTGTTTTTT	CASSFSPGELFF
TRBV7-7	NA	TRBJ2-5	TRBD1	TGTGCCAGCAGCTTAGCATTCGGGACAGGGGGCGGGGAGACCCAGTACTTC	CASSLAFGTGGGETQYF
TRBV2	NA	TRBJ1-1	NA	TGTGCCAGCAGTGAAGGGGGGGGAGCTTTCTTT	CASSEGGGAFF
TRBV6-5	NA	TRBJ2-7	TRBD1	TGTGCCAGCAAGAGGACAGGCCTCTCCTACGAGCAGTACTTC	CASKRTGLSYEQYF
TRBV7-9	NA	TRBJ1-1	TRBD1	TGTGCCAGCAGCTTAGTATGGGACAGGAGGAACACTGAAGCTTTCTTT	CASSLVWDRRNTEAFF
TRBV4-1	NA	TRBJ2-5	NA	TGCGCCAGCAGCCAAGTTCCGGCAGGGCGATGGGAGACCCAGTACTTC	CASSQVPAGRWETQYF
TRBV5-4	NA	TRBJ2-7	TRBD2	TGTGCCAGCAGCCAGGAACCAAGAGCGGCGGGGGGTGCCTACGAGCAGTACTTC	CASSQEPRAAGGAYEQYF
TRBV18	NA	TRBJ1-2	NA	TGTGCCAGCTCACCATTCACAGGGCTAGGAATCGATGGCTACACCTTC	CASSPFTGLGIDGYTF
TRBV7-2	NA	TRBJ2-3	TRBD2	TGTGCCAGCAGCTTGCCAAGCGGGAGTTTTATTACGCAGTATTTT	CASSLPSGSFITQYF
TRBV21-1	NA	TRBJ1-1	NA	TGTGCCAGCACCTTAAACACTGAAGCTTTCTTT	CASTLNTEAFF
TRBV25-1	NA	TRBJ1-1	NA	TGTGCCAGCAGTGACCCGGGGGGGGGCCACACTGAAGCTTTCTTT	CASSDPGGGHTEAFF
TRBV19	NA	TRBJ1-2	TRBD1	TGTGCCAGTAGTATCCTCCCAAGGACAGGGTTGAACTATGGCTACACCTTC	CASSILPRTGLNYGYTF
TRBV10-3	NA	TRBJ2-3	NA	TGTGCCATCAGTGATTATGGGGGTAGGGAGGGCACAGATACGCAGTATTTT	CAISDYGGREGTDTQYF
TRBV5-1	NA	TRBJ2-3	TRBD1	TGCGCCAGCAGCACTAGACAGGGACCCACAGATACGCAGTATTTT	CASSTRQGPTDTQYF
TRBV18	NA	TRBJ1-1	NA	TGTGCCAGCTCAGCGTCTTCGAACACTGAAGCTTTCTTT	CASSASSNTEAFF
TRBV18	NA	TRBJ1-3	NA	TGTGCCAGCTCACCACGCTTTGAGACTTCTGGAAACACCATATATTTT	CASSPRFETSGNTIYF
TRBV6-5	NA	TRBJ2-2	TRBD2	TGTGCCAGCAGTTTAGCGGGGGGGCTTATTACCGGGGAGCTGTTTTTT	CASSLAGGLITGELFF
TRBV6-1	NA	TRBJ2-5	TRBD2	TGTGCCAGCCACCCTCTAGCGGCTCTGGCCCAGTACTTC	CASHPLAALAQYF